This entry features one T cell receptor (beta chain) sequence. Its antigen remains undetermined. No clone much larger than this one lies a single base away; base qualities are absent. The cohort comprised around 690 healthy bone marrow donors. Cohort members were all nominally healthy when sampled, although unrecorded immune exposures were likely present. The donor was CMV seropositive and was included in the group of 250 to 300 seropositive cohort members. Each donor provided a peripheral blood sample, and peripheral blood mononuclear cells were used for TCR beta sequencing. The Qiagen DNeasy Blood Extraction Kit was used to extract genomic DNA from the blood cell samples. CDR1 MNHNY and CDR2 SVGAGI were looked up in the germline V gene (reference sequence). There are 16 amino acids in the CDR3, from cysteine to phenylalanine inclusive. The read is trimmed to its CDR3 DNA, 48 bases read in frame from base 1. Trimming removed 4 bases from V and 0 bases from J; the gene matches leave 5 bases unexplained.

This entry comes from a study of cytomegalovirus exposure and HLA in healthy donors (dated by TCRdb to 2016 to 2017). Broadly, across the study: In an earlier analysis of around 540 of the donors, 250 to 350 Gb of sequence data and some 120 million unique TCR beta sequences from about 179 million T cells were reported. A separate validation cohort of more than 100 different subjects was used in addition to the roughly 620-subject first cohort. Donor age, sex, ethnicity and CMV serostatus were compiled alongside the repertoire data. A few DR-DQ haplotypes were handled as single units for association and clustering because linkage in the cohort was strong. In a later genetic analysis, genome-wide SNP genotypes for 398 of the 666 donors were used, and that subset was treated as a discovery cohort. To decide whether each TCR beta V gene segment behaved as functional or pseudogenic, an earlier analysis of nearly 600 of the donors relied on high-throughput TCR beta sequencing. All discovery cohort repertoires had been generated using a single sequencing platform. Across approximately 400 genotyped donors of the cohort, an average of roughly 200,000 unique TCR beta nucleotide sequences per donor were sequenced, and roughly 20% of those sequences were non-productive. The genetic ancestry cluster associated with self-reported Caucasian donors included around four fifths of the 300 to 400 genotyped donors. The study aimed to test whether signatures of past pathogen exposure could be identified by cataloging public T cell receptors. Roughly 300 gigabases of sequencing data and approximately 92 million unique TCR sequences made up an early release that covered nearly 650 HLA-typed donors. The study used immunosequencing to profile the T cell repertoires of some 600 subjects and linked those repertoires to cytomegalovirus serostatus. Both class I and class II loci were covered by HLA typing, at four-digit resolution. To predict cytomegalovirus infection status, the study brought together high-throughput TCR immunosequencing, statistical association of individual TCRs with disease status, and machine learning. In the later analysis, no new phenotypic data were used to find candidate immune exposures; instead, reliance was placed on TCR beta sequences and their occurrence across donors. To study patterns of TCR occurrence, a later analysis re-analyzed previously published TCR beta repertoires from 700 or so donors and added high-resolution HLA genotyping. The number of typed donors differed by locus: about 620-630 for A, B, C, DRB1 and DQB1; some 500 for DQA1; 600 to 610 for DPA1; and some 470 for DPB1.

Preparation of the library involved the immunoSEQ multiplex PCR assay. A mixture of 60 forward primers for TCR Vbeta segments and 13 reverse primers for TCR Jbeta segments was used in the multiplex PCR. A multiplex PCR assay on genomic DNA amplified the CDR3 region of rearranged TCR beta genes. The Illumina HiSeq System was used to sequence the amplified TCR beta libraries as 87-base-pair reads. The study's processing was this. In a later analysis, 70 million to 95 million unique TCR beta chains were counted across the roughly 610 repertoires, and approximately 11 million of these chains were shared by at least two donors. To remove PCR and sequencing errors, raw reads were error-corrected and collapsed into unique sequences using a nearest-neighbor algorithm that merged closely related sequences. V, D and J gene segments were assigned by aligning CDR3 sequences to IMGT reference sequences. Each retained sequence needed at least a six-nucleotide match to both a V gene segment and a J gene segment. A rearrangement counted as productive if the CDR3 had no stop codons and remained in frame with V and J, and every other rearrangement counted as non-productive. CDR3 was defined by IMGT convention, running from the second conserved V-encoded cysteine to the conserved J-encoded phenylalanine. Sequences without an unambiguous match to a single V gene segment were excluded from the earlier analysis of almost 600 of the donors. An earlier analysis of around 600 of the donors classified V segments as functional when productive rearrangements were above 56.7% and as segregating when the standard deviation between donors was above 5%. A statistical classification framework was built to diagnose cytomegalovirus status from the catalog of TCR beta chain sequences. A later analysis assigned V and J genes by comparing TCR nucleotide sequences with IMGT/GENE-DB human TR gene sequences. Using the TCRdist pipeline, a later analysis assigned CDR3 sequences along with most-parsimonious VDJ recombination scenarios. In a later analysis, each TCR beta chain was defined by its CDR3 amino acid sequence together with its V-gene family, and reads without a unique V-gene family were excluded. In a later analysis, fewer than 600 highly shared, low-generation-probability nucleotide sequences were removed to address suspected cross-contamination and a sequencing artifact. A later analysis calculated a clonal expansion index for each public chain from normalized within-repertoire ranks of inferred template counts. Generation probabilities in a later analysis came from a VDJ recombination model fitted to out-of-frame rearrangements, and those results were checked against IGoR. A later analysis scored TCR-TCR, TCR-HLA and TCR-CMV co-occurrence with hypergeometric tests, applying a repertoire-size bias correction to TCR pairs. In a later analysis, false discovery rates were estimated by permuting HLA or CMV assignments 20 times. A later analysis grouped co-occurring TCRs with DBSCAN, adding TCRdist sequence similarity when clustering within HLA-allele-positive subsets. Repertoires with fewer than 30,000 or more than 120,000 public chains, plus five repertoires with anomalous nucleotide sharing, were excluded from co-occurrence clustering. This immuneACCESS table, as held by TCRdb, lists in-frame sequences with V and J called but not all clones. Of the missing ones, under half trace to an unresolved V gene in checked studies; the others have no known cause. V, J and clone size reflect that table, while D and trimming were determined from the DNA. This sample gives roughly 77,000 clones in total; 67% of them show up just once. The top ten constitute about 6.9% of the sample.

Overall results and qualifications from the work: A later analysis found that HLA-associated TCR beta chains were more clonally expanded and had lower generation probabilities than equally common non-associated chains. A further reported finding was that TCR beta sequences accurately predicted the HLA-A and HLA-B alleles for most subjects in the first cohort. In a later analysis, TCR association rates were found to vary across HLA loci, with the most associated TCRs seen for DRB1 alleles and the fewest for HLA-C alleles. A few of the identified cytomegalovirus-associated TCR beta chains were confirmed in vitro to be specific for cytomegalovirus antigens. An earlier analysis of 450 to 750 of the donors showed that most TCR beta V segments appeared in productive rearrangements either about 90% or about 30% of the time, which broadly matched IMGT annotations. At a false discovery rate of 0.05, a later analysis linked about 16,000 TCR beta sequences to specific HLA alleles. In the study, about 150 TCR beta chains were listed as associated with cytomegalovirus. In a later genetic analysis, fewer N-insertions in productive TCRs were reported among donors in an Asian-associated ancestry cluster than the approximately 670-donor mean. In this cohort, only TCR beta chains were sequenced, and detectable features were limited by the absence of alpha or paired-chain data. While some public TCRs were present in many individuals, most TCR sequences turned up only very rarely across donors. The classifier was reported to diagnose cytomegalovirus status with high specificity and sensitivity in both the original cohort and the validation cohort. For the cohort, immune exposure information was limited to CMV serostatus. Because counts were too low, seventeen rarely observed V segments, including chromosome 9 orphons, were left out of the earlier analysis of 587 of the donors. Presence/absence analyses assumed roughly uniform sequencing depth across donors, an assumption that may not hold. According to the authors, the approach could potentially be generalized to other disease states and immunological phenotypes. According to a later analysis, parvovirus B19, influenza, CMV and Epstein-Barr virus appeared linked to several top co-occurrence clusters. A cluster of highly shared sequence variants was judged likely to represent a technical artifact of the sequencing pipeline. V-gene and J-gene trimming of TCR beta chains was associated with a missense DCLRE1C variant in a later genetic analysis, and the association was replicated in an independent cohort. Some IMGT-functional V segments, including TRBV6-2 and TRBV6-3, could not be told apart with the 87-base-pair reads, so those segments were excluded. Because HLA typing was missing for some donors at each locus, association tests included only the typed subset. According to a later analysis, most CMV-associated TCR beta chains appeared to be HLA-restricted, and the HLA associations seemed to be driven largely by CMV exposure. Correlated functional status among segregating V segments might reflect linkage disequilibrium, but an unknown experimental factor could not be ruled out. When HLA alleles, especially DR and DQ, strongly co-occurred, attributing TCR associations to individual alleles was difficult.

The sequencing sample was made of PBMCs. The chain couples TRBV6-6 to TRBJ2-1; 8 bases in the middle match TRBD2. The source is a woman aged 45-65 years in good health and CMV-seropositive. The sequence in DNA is TGTGCCAGCAGTTCTGGGCGGGGGGCCTCCTACAATGAGCAGTTCTTC. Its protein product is CASSSGRGASYNEQFF.